This T cell receptor (beta chain) was sequenced during a study of Ad26.COV2.S vaccination and SARS-CoV-2 variants. Notes on the study in general: Spike-specific TCR breadth in vaccine recipients exceeded that seen in placebo recipients. Similar non-spike TCR breadth was seen in vaccine and placebo recipients. Total responses of T cells may have been underestimated by the analyses of TCR breadth and depth.

Germline CDR1 and CDR2: PRHDT and FYEKMQ (reference sequence). The V end lost 2 bases, the J end lost 4 bases, and 6 bases lay between the germline ends. The CDR3 is made up of 13 amino acids. As concerns this clone: Antigen specificity is unknown.

Sequenced by immunoSEQ multiplex PCR; TCRdb stores in-frame clones only, minus some. Of around 350,000 clones in the sample, about 91% are singletons; the top ten hold 3% to 5%. The clonotype was recovered from a human donor who had recovered from COVID-19. V usage is TRBV13 and J usage is TRBJ2-1; D remains ambiguous. The specimen comprised peripheral blood, sampled after recovery from COVID-19. CDR3 loop: CASSLLGYNEQFF. The CDR3, as DNA: TGTGCCAGCAGCTTATTAGGATACAATGAGCAGTTCTTC. Looking up the rest from reference TRBV13 and TRBJ2-1 gives the full variable domain: AAGVIQSPRHLIKEKRETATLKCYPIPRHDTVYWYQQGPGQDPQFLISFYEKMQSDKGSIPDRFSAQQFSDYHSELNMSSLELGDSALYFCASSLLGYNEQFFGPGTRLTVL.